What follows are 20 T cell receptor beta chains derived from one specimen sequenced in a study of blood T cell repertoires in COVID-19. The method was immunoSEQ multiplex PCR; TCRdb's version includes in-frame clones alone and lacks a portion of them. The table has roughly 76,000 clones, around 89% seen once. Sequenced sample: peripheral blood. Source of these receptors: a man between 65 and 79 years old with active or convalescent COVID-19.

The rearrangement joins TRBV6-5 to TRBJ1-5, with 11 nucleotides matching TRBD1. This CDR3 spans 14 amino acids. CDR1 is MNHEY, CDR2 SVGAGI, per germline. V shed 7 bases, J shed 7 bases, and the junction held 6 bases outside the gene matches. CDR3 loop: CASTGQGARQPQHF. CDR3 coding DNA: TGTGCCAGCACCGGACAGGGGGCGAGACAGCCCCAGCATTTT.

This chain uses TRBV28 with TRBJ2-3; TRBD2 is a possible D gene (5 bases). V was cut by 7 bases and J by 4 bases, with 9 bases left in between. The CDR3 is made up of 12 amino acids. CDR1 is MDHEN, CDR2 SYDVKM, per germline. The CDR3 DNA reads as TGTGCCAGCACCGGAGGCGCAGATACGCAGTATTTT. Translating it yields CASTGGADTQYF.

The genes are TRBV19 and TRBJ2-1; D uncertain. The CDR3 length is 13 residues. Germline V gives CDR1 LNHDA, CDR2 SQIVND (reference sequence). Trimming took 1 base from V and 4 from J, leaving 5 bases between them. CDR3 nucleotides: TGTGCCAGTAGTATAGGGCGGTACAATGAGCAGTTCTTC. Its protein is CASSIGRYNEQFF.

The J gene is TRBJ2-7, the V gene TRBV28, with 7 bases that match TRBD1. V lost 10 bases, J lost 3 bases, and 9 bases stayed unmatched. The CDR3 is 13 residues long. Per the germline V gene, CDR1 is MDHEN and CDR2 is SYDVKM. CDR3 sequence reads: CATRGTAIYEQYF. In DNA form, the CDR3 reads TGTGCCACCCGAGGGACAGCCATCTACGAGCAGTACTTC.

Here the CDR3 reads CASSIEGGIQHF. As DNA, the CDR3 is TGTGCCAGTAGTATAGAGGGGGGTATTCAGCATTTT. The chain has TRBV19 and TRBJ1-5, with a tentative D call TRBD1 (5 bases). Per the germline V gene, CDR1 is LNHDA and CDR2 is SQIVND (reference sequence). The CDR3 loop spans 12 amino acids. Trimming shortened V by 0 bases and J by 13 bases, and 10 bases separated the two germline ends.

The CDR3: CASSVSGTSAYNEQFF. CDR3 DNA sequence: TGTGCCAGCAGCGTATCCGGGACTAGCGCCTACAATGAGCAGTTCTTC. The rearrangement links TRBV9 to TRBJ2-1; 10 positions match TRBD2. CDR3 size: 16 residues. With 1 base clipped from V and 2 bases from J, the junction kept 3 bases outside the gene matches. The germline V gene has CDR1 SGDLS and CDR2 YYNGEE.

The J gene is TRBJ1-1, the V gene TRBV19; D is perhaps TRBD1 (5 bases). In germline, CDR1 is LNHDA, CDR2 SQIVND (reference sequence). The length of the CDR3 is 13 residues. V gave up 5 bases and J gave up 5 bases, with 12 bases separating them. This CDR3 is CASSQGRGTEAFF. In DNA, the CDR3 is TGTGCCAGTAGTCAGGGAAGGGGTACTGAAGCTTTCTTT.

This CDR3 is CAISVRQGGGELFF. The CDR3 DNA follows: TGTGCCATCAGCGTAAGACAGGGTGGCGGGGAGCTGTTTTTT. The chain links TRBV10-3 to TRBJ2-2; 7 bases match TRBD1. The V gene end was trimmed by 6 bases and the J gene end by 7 bases; junction bases not matched to a gene: 8. The CDR3 covers 14 residues. Germline V lookup: CDR1 ENHRY, CDR2 SYGVKD.

CDR3 in DNA: TGTGCCAGCAAGGACAGGGTGAAGGCGGAGCTGTTTTTT. Residues: CASKDRVKAELFF. The rearrangement joins TRBV28 to TRBJ2-2; 8 bases match TRBD1. Losses at the gene ends were 7 bases for V and 10 bases for J; bases not matched to a gene: 8. The CDR3 length is 13 residues. Germline CDR1 is MDHEN and CDR2 is SYDVKM. Drawing the rest from reference TRBV28 and TRBJ2-2, the complete variable domain is DVKVTQSSRYLVKRTGEKVFLECVQDMDHENMFWYRQDPGLGLRLIYFSYDVKMKEKGDIPEGYSVSREKKERFSLILESASTNQTSMYLCASKDRVKAELFFGEGSRLTVL.

V is TRBV7-3 and J is TRBJ2-6, with TRBD1 matching 12 bases. Germline V gene sequence: CDR1 SGHTA, CDR2 FQGTGA. The CDR3 sequence is 19 residues long. With V trimmed by 5 bases and J by 2 bases, 10 bases remained unmatched. DNA for the CDR3: TGTGCCAGCAGCCCACTTGTGGGACAGGGGGCGCCTGGGGCCAACGTCCTGACTTTC. Encoded protein: CASSPLVGQGAPGANVLTF.

This clone is a singleton in its sample. The chain is built from TRBV9 and TRBJ2-2, with unresolved D. This CDR3 is 14 amino acids long. Germline lookup yields CDR1 SGDLS and CDR2 YYNGEE. The V and J ends lost 0 bases and 2 bases respectively, with 5 bases between them. CDR3 DNA: TGTGCCAGCAGCGTAGTGGGCAACACCGGGGAGCTGTTTTTT. This sequence encodes CASSVVGNTGELFF.

The gene calls are TRBV28 and TRBJ2-2; D might be TRBD2 (5 bases). Germline CDR1 is MDHEN and CDR2 is SYDVKM. The CDR3 length is 12 residues. V dropped 6 bases and J dropped 6 bases, with 8 bases sitting between them. The CDR3 bases are TGTGCCAGCAGGGCTAGCCCCGGGGAGCTGTTTTTT. Translating it yields CASRASPGELFF.

The chain employs TRBV7-8 and TRBJ2-5, with 7 bases fitting TRBD2. The ends lost 5 bases at V and 5 bases at J; junction bases unmatched: 14. The CDR3 runs 16 residues. CDR1 and CDR2 from the germline V gene are SGHVS and FQNEAQ. The DNA of the CDR3 is TGTGCCAGCAGCGGCCTAGGGGCGGGAGCGGGGGAGACCCAGTACTTC. Its protein is CASSGLGAGAGETQYF.

This CDR3 reads CASTRGADNEKLFF. The CDR3 DNA is TGTGCCAGCACCCGCGGGGCAGATAATGAAAAACTGTTTTTT. The chain links TRBV5-5 to TRBJ1-4, with a tentative D call TRBD1 (5 bases). The CDR3 runs to 14 residues. V dropped 6 bases and J dropped 4 bases, with 13 bases sitting between them. The germline gives CDR1 SGHKS, CDR2 YYEKEE (reference sequence).

This clone showed up just once. V and J are TRBV5-1 and TRBJ2-7, with D perhaps matching TRBD1 (6 bases). There are 15 residues in the CDR3. Germline V gene data show CDR1 as SGHRS and CDR2 as YFSETQ. Trimming removed 3 bases at V and 3 bases at J, with 16 bases between. The CDR3 reads CASSSAGTLGYEQYF. DNA of the CDR3: TGCGCCAGCAGCTCAGCCGGGACACTAGGCTACGAGCAGTACTTC.

The CDR3 region is CASSLYGQGRSGNTIYF. The CDR3 DNA is TGTGCCAGCAGTTTGTACGGACAGGGGAGATCCGGAAACACCATATATTTT. The V and J genes are TRBV6-2 or TRBV6-3 and TRBJ1-3; 9 positions match TRBD1. The CDR3 spans 17 residues. Germline CDR1 MNHEY, CDR2 SVGEGT. With V trimmed by 4 bases and J by 4 bases, 11 bases remained unmatched.

J is TRBJ2-5 and V is TRBV5-1, with unresolved D. This CDR3 spans 14 amino acids. V was trimmed by 4 bases and J by 5 bases, leaving 15 bases between them. Germline V lookup: CDR1 SGHRS, CDR2 YFSETQ. The CDR3 nucleotides are TGCGCCAGCAGCGCTGGCACGGCGGCGGAGACCCAGTACTTC. Translation gives CASSAGTAAETQYF.

The chain joins TRBV4-1 to TRBJ1-1, with D maybe TRBD1 (5 bases). The CDR3 sequence is 16 residues long. V lost 1 base and J 3 bases, leaving 15 bases between the germline ends. The germline V gene has CDR1 MGHRA and CDR2 YSYEKL. CDR3 sequence: CASSQGRGPEDTEAFF. For the CDR3, the DNA is TGCGCCAGCAGCCAAGGGAGGGGACCCGAGGACACTGAAGCTTTCTTT.

V usage is TRBV7-3 and J usage is TRBJ2-7; 10 bases are shared with TRBD1. The CDR3 consists of 14 residues. J lost 4 bases, V lost 5 bases, and 5 bases had no gene match. The germline gives CDR1 SGHTA, CDR2 FQGTGA. The CDR3 nucleotides are TGTGCCAGCAGCCCCGGGACAGGGGCATACGAGCAGTACTTC. Protein: CASSPGTGAYEQYF.

The V gene is TRBV19, the J gene TRBJ1-1; D is unresolved. The CDR3 spans 14 residues. Between the trimmed V and J ends, which lost 5 bases and 4 bases, there was a span of 14 bases. The germline gives CDR1 LNHDA, CDR2 SQIVND (reference sequence). The CDR3: CASSGVGVVTEAFF. CDR3 DNA: TGTGCCAGTAGTGGCGTCGGGGTGGTCACTGAAGCTTTCTTT.